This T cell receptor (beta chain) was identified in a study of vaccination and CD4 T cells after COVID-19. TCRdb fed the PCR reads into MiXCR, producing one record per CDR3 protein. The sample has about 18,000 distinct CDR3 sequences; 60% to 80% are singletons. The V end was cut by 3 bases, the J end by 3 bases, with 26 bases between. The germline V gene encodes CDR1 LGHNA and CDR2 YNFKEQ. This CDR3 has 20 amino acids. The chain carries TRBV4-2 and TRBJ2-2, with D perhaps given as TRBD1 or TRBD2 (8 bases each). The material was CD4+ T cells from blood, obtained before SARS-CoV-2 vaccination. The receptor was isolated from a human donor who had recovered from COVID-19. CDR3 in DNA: TGTGCCAGCAGCCAGGAGTCGTCGACAGGGGTCGGGGGGGACACCGGGGAGCTGTTTTTT. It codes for CASSQESSTGVGGDTGELFF.